This entry features one T cell receptor (beta chain) sequence. The sample comes from a study of blood T cell repertoires in COVID-19. The wider study: Acute and convalescent COVID-19 samples came from the United States, Italy and Spain.

V lost 1 base and J 0 bases, leaving 12 bases between the germline ends. Germline CDR1 LGHDT, CDR2 YNNKEL (reference sequence). CDR3 length: 17 amino acids. Sequencing was performed with immunoSEQ multiplex PCR; in TCRdb, only in-frame clones are kept and a portion is missing. The table shows about 58,000 clones, with more than 70% occurring only once. This receptor was identified in a human donor in a cohort sampled during active COVID-19. The chain joins TRBV3-1 (or the pseudogene TRBV3-2) to TRBJ2-2; weak D call: TRBD2 (5 bases). The sequencing sample was made of peripheral blood. CDR3 region: CASSQAGGRSNTGELFF. CDR3 sequence (DNA): TGTGCCAGCAGCCAAGCAGGAGGACGATCGAACACCGGGGAGCTGTTTTTT.